Each of the 4 T cell receptor beta chains below was sequenced from the same sample in a study of blood T cells in healthy people across ages. Sample-barcoded 5' priming and a J-beta primer mix drove a second PCR of 7 to 11 cycles. TCRdb recomputed calls from the 5' RACE reads with MiXCR, one row per CDR3 protein. The top ten clones hold about 8% of a sample with roughly 1,700,000 distinct CDR3 sequences, under 30% of them seen once. Sample: blood. These receptor sequences come from a woman aged 30 to 39 in good health.

V gene TRBV5-5 combines with J gene TRBJ2-7; 10 bases map to TRBD2. J lost 7 bases, V lost 4 bases, and 14 bases had no gene match. The V gene's germline CDR1 is SGHKS and CDR2 YYEKEE (reference sequence). The CDR3 runs to 16 residues. CDR3 region: CASSPRKAGGPEEQYF. CDR3 in DNA: TGTGCCAGCAGCCCCCGAAAAGCGGGAGGGCCTGAAGAGCAGTACTTC. The variable domain in full, completed from reference TRBV5-5 and TRBJ2-7, reads DAGVTQSPTHLIKTRGQQVTLRCSPISGHKSVSWYQQVLGQGPQFIFQYYEKEERGRGNFPDRFSARQFPNYSSELNVNALLLGDSALYLCASSPRKAGGPEEQYFGPGTRLTVT.

This clonotype was picked up a small number of times. The V and J genes are TRBV12-3 or TRBV12-4 and TRBJ1-2; D may be TRBD1 (6 bases). V lost 4 bases and J lost 9, with 12 bases in between. The CDR3 spans 12 residues. CDR3 in amino acids: CASSSGTYSYTF. CDR3 DNA sequence: TGTGCCAGCAGTTCCGGGACATATAGCTACACCTTC.

This clonotype came up a few times. The chain joins TRBV5-1 to TRBJ2-1, with 9 bases identical to TRBD1. J gave up 6 bases and V 4 bases, and 11 bases lay outside the gene matches. The germline V gene encodes CDR1 SGHRS and CDR2 YFSETQ. This CDR3 region has 16 residues. CDR3 coding DNA: TGCGCCAGCAGCCTATACGGGACAGGGCCAACCAATGAGCAGTTCTTC. Protein product: CASSLYGTGPTNEQFF.

The chain recombines TRBV2 with TRBJ2-1, with D perhaps given as TRBD1 or TRBD2 (5 bases each). The germline V gene has CDR1 SNHLY and CDR2 FYNNEI. The CDR3 totals 15 residues. With 7 bases removed from V and 2 bases from J, the gap between germline ends came to 15 bases. The CDR3 sequence: CASIPQVGAYNEQFF. Written as DNA, the CDR3 is TGTGCCAGCATTCCACAGGTGGGGGCCTACAATGAGCAGTTCTTC. Combining the CDR3 with reference TRBV2 and TRBJ2-1 gives the whole variable domain EPEVTQTPSHQVTQMGQEVILRCVPISNHLYFYWYRQILGQKVEFLVSFYNNEISEKSEIFDDQFSVERPDGSNFTLKIRSTKLEDSAMYFCASIPQVGAYNEQFFGPGTRLTVL.